These 32 T cell receptor beta chains were all obtained from the same sample, sequenced in a study of shared clonotypes between healthy human individuals. Sequencing used immunoSEQ multiplex PCR; TCRdb keeps in-frame clones, though not all of them. This table holds roughly 2 million clones, roughly 95% found once. CD45RO-negative, CCR7-positively selected cells formed the naive CD8 fraction, excluding terminally differentiated effector memory CD45RA+ cells. The sequencing sample was made of naive CD8+ T cells sorted from blood. These receptor sequences come from a young man in good health.

The chain joins TRBV29-1 to TRBJ2-7; 7 positions agree with TRBD2. The J segment lost 4 bases and the V segment lost 4 bases, leaving 1 base of the junction unmatched. The CDR3 loop spans 11 amino acids. The V gene's germline CDR1 is SQVTM and CDR2 ANQGSEA. DNA for the CDR3: TGCAGCGTTGGGGAGGGTTACGAGCAGTACTTC. Encoded protein: CSVGEGYEQYF.

On this clone itself: An end of the junction does not agree with germline; a read error may underlie this. The J gene is TRBJ2-7, the V gene TRBV4-1; TRBD1 might be the D (5 bases). CDR3 size: 15 residues. The germline V gene encodes CDR1 MGHRA and CDR2 YSYEKL. CDR3 DNA sequence: TGCGCCAGCAGCCCTCAGGGTTTAGGCTCCAACGAGCAGTACTTC. Translating it yields CASSPQGLGSNEQYF.

To note about this clone: In the same sample, other DNA sequences code for this CDR3. The chain uses TRBV6-6 and TRBJ2-2, with D unclear. This CDR3 is built from 13 residues. Germline V lookup: CDR1 MNHNY, CDR2 SVGAGI (reference sequence). V lost 2 bases and J 5 bases, leaving 6 bases between the germline ends. The CDR3 region has the DNA TGTGCCAGCAGTTACGTGGGGACCGGGGAGCTGTTTTTT. Its translation: CASSYVGTGELFF.

This chain joins TRBV14 and TRBJ2-7; D is uncertain. This CDR3 is built from 14 residues. Germline values: CDR1 SGHDN, CDR2 FVKESK. V lost 1 base, J lost 7 bases, and 14 bases lay in between. The CDR3 nucleotides are TGTGCCAGCAGCCAAGGACGGATCCTAGGTGAGCAGTACTTC. Translation: CASSQGRILGEQYF.

J is TRBJ2-3 and V is TRBV11-2; 11 nucleotides match TRBD2. J lost 0 bases, V lost 4 bases, and 3 bases had no gene match. CDR3 length: 16 residues. Looked up from germline, CDR1 is SGHAT and CDR2 is FQNNGV. The CDR3 sequence is CASSSLAGGSTDTQYF. The CDR3 nucleotides are TGTGCCAGCAGCTCCCTAGCGGGGGGTAGCACAGATACGCAGTATTTT.

The gene calls are TRBV10-3 and TRBJ1-1; D might be TRBD1 (5 bases). This CDR3 spans 14 amino acids. The germline gives CDR1 ENHRY, CDR2 SYGVKD. Trimming pared 3 bases from V and 6 bases from J, leaving 14 bases between. The CDR3 nucleotides are TGTGCCATCAGTGACCCAGGGTTGATCGCTGAAGCTTTCTTT. It is translated as CAISDPGLIAEAFF.

On this clone itself: Additional DNA sequences in this sample encode the identical CDR3. V and J are TRBV19 and TRBJ2-3; the D is unclear. Germline V CDR1 and CDR2: LNHDA, SQIVND (reference sequence). This CDR3 is 14 amino acids long. Trimming removed 1 base from V and 1 base from J, with 6 bases in between. The CDR3 sequence: CASSIAGGTDTQYF. In nucleotides, the CDR3 is TGTGCCAGTAGTATAGCCGGCGGCACAGATACGCAGTATTTT.

As DNA, the CDR3 is TGCGCCAGCAGCCAACAGCAAAACCCGGAGCCCCAGCATTTT. This gives the protein CASSQQQNPEPQHF. This chain links TRBV4-1 with TRBJ1-5; D is unclear. Germline V CDR1 and CDR2: MGHRA, YSYEKL. The V end was cut by 2 bases, the J end by 8 bases, with 13 bases between. This CDR3 is built from 14 residues.

Details on this clone: In the same sample, other DNA sequences code for this CDR3. The chain recombines TRBV5-5 with TRBJ2-7, with TRBD1 matching over 7 bases. There are 12 residues in the CDR3. The V and J ends lost 4 bases and 6 bases, in that order; junction bases with no gene match: 4. Germline loops: CDR1 SGHKS, CDR2 YYEKEE (reference sequence). In DNA form, the CDR3 reads TGTGCCAGCAGCCTAGACAGGGTCGAGCAGTACTTC. Amino acid sequence: CASSLDRVEQYF.

The gene calls are TRBV13 and TRBJ2-3, with a possible D match to TRBD2 (6 bases). V lost 5 bases and J lost 2, with 17 bases in between. This CDR3 is 16 amino acids long. Germline CDR1 reads PRHDT; CDR2 reads FYEKMQ (reference sequence). This CDR3 reads CASSDLEGTSTDTQYF. CDR3 in DNA: TGTGCCAGCAGCGACCTGGAGGGTACCTCCACAGATACGCAGTATTTT.

This clone was observed a single time. In DNA form, the CDR3 reads TGTGCCAGCAGCCGGACAGGGGAATCTGAAGCTTTCTTT. As protein: CASSRTGESEAFF. The gene calls are TRBV9 and TRBJ1-1; 9 bases line up with TRBD1. Trimming took 4 bases from V and 6 from J; bases not matched to a gene: 4. Germline V gene data show CDR1 as SGDLS and CDR2 as YYNGEE. This CDR3 is built from 13 residues.

The CDR3: CASSGTSYNEQFF. The CDR3, as DNA: TGTGCCAGCAGTGGGACTAGCTACAATGAGCAGTTCTTC. This sequence joins TRBV2 and TRBJ2-1; 7 bases align to TRBD2. The CDR3 sequence is 13 residues long. V lost 4 bases to trimming and J lost 3 bases; unmatched junction nucleotides: 0. Germline loops: CDR1 SNHLY, CDR2 FYNNEI.

Details on this clone: The same CDR3 also results from other DNA sequences found in this sample. V and J are TRBV9 and TRBJ1-1, with unresolved D. Germline V lookup: CDR1 SGDLS, CDR2 YYNGEE. The CDR3 contains 14 residues. V was cut by 0 bases and J by 5 bases, with 11 bases left in between. CDR3 DNA: TGTGCCAGCAGCGTAGCGGGGAGCGGGACTGAAGCTTTCTTT. Translating it yields CASSVAGSGTEAFF.

Of note for this clone: This sample also contains other DNA sequences that code for the same CDR3. V and J are TRBV6-5 and TRBJ2-7; weak D call: TRBD2 (6 bases). Germline loops: CDR1 MNHEY, CDR2 SVGAGI. With 0 bases removed from V and 6 bases from J, the gap between germline ends came to 9 bases. The length of the CDR3 is 13 residues. The CDR3 coding sequence is TGTGCCAGCAGTTACTCTTTGGGGGGCGAGCAGTACTTC. This codes for CASSYSLGGEQYF.

The chain has TRBV9 and TRBJ1-1; D perhaps matches TRBD1 (6 bases). Germline V gene sequence: CDR1 SGDLS, CDR2 YYNGEE. The CDR3 loop spans 14 amino acids. Trimming stripped 4 bases from V and 7 bases from J, with 17 bases between. The CDR3 coding sequence is TGTGCCAGCAGCCTACGCCTGGAGGGGGATGAAGCTTTCTTT. This sequence encodes CASSLRLEGDEAFF.

This clone has a single count. The chain joins TRBV7-9 to TRBJ1-1; 7 nucleotides line up with TRBD1. V dropped 5 bases and J dropped 5; count of bases not matched to a gene: 8. This CDR3 comprises 14 residues. Per germline, CDR1 SEHNR and CDR2 FQNEAQ (reference sequence). CDR3 sequence (DNA): TGTGCCAGCAGCAAGACAGGGAAAATTACTGAAGCTTTCTTT. It specifies CASSKTGKITEAFF. The full variable domain, rest sourced from reference TRBV7-9 and TRBJ1-1, is DTGVSQNPRHKITKRGQNVTFRCDPISEHNRLYWYRQTLGQGPEFLTYFQNEAQLEKSRLLSDRFSAERPKGSFSTLEIQRTEQGDSAMYLCASSKTGKITEAFFGQGTRLTVV.

Regarding this clone: The sample has other DNA sequences that encode this CDR3 too. The J gene is TRBJ1-2, the V gene TRBV30; 7 bases match TRBD1. Germline trimming cut 0 bases from V and 3 bases from J; bases unmatched to any gene: 4. Germline CDR1 GTSNPN, CDR2 SVGIG (reference sequence). The CDR3 spans 14 residues. The CDR3 coding sequence is TGTGCCTGGAGTGTCAAAGGGGGCGACTATGGCTACACCTTC. It codes for CAWSVKGGDYGYTF.

The J gene is TRBJ1-1, the V gene TRBV15; unclear D gene. The CDR3 spans 13 residues. V lost 0 bases to trimming and J lost 11 bases, with 13 bases between them. Germline CDR1 reads LNHNV; CDR2 reads YYDKDF (reference sequence). The CDR3 spells CATSRDQAEEAFF. CDR3 in DNA: TGTGCCACCAGCAGAGACCAGGCGGAGGAGGCTTTCTTT.

This chain links TRBV9 with TRBJ2-3, with D tentatively TRBD2 (5 bases). Per germline, CDR1 SGDLS and CDR2 YYNGEE. CDR3 length equals 14 residues. Trimming left V 0 bases short and J 6 bases short, with 11 bases between. The CDR3 loop reads CASSVDGVLDTQYF. In nucleotides, the CDR3 is TGTGCCAGCAGCGTAGACGGGGTTCTGGATACGCAGTATTTT.

The chain recombines TRBV27 with TRBJ2-4; 11 bases match TRBD1. Trimming at V came to 4 bases and at J to 8 bases, leaving 7 bases not matched to a gene. The CDR3 has 15 residues. Germline V gene lookup returns CDR1 MNHEY and CDR2 SMNVEV (reference sequence). CDR3 sequence reads: CASSSGTGGSDIQYF. CDR3 coding DNA: TGTGCCAGCAGTTCAGGGACAGGGGGAAGCGACATTCAGTACTTC.

V usage is TRBV11-3 and J usage is TRBJ1-5, with D possibly TRBD1 on 6 matching bases. The CDR3 has 16 residues. The V gene lost 0 bases and the J gene lost 1 base, with 10 bases spanning the gap. Germline CDR1 and CDR2: SGHNT and YENEEA. This CDR3 is CASSLEGGGSNQPQHF. For the CDR3, the DNA is TGTGCCAGCAGCTTAGAAGGGGGTGGGAGCAATCAGCCCCAGCATTTT.

The chain combines TRBV4-1 with TRBJ1-2; D ambiguous. This CDR3 region has 14 residues. With 6 bases removed from V and 8 bases from J, the gap between germline ends came to 19 bases. Germline CDR1 is MGHRA and CDR2 is YSYEKL. CDR3 protein: CASRDEGVMRGYTF. DNA for the CDR3: TGCGCCAGCAGGGATGAGGGCGTCATGAGGGGCTACACCTTC.

The chain links TRBV29-1 to TRBJ1-2; no firm D call. V shed 4 bases and J shed 8 bases, with 11 bases lying between them. The CDR3 has 11 amino acids. Germline CDR1 is SQVTM and CDR2 is ANQGSEA. CDR3 residues: CSVVLGRGYTF. The DNA for the CDR3 is TGCAGCGTTGTCTTGGGGAGAGGCTACACCTTC.

The V and J genes are TRBV7-6 and TRBJ2-5, with 12 bases aligning to TRBD2. The junction had 2 bases not matched to a gene; V was cut back by 5 bases and J by 1 base. There are 15 residues in the CDR3. The germline CDR1 and CDR2 sequences are SGHVS and FNYEAQ. CDR3: CASSRTSGAQETQYF. The DNA of the CDR3 is TGTGCCAGCAGCCGGACTAGCGGGGCCCAAGAGACCCAGTACTTC.

The rearrangement uses TRBV7-9 and TRBJ2-5; D not certain. CDR3 length: 14 amino acids. Trimming pared 5 bases from V and 0 bases from J, leaving 10 bases between. CDR1 and CDR2 from the germline V gene are SEHNR and FQNEAQ (reference sequence). The CDR3 reads CASSMRRNQETQYF. CDR3 bases: TGTGCCAGCAGCATGAGACGGAACCAAGAGACCCAGTACTTC.

A word on this clone: The sample carries other DNA sequences with the same CDR3. This rearrangement joins TRBV7-9 to TRBJ2-7; 9 nucleotides match TRBD1. Per germline, CDR1 SEHNR and CDR2 FQNEAQ (reference sequence). This CDR3 has 15 residues. V lost 0 bases to trimming and J lost 4 bases; unmatched junction nucleotides: 4. For the CDR3, the DNA is TGTGCCAGCAGCTTAGCACAGGGGGCAAGGTACGAGCAGTACTTC. Protein sequence: CASSLAQGARYEQYF.

This chain uses TRBV5-4 with TRBJ2-5, with TRBD1 identical over 7 bases. The length of the CDR3 is 12 residues. The V segment lost 0 bases and the J segment 14 bases; nucleotides outside the gene matches: 7. CDR1 is SGHNT and CDR2 is YYREEE in the germline V gene (reference sequence). CDR3 in DNA: TGTGCCAGCAGCTTGGGTCTGGACAGGCCATACTTC. Translation gives CASSLGLDRPYF.

The rearrangement links TRBV7-2 to TRBJ2-5, with 12 bases fitting TRBD2. The CDR3 spans 19 residues. Germline values: CDR1 SGHTA, CDR2 FQGNSA. With V trimmed by 3 bases and J by 4 bases, 15 bases remained unmatched. The CDR3 sequence is CASSFPRNQGLAGRETQYF. Here the CDR3 DNA reads TGTGCCAGCAGCTTCCCCCGGAACCAAGGACTAGCGGGGAGAGAGACCCAGTACTTC.

The chain uses TRBV5-6 and TRBJ1-6, with 7 nucleotides matching TRBD1. V dropped 0 bases and J dropped 7; count of bases not matched to a gene: 7. Germline-derived CDR1 and CDR2 are SGHDT and YYEEEE. The CDR3 contains 16 residues. The CDR3 DNA sequence: TGTGCCAGCAGCTTGGTTCGAACAGGGGCAAATTCACCCCTCCACTTT. This gives the protein CASSLVRTGANSPLHF.

V is TRBV5-6 and J is TRBJ2-7; TRBD1 agrees at 10 bases. The CDR3 is 13 residues long. The trim removed 6 bases at V and 4 bases at J, leaving 4 bases unmatched. Germline loops: CDR1 SGHDT, CDR2 YYEEEE. CDR3 DNA sequence: TGTGCCAGCAATGGGGACAGGGGATACGAGCAGTACTTC. The encoded protein is CASNGDRGYEQYF. Combining the CDR3 with reference TRBV5-6 and TRBJ2-7 gives the whole variable domain DAGVTQSPTHLIKTRGQQVTLRCSPKSGHDTVSWYQQALGQGPQFIFQYYEEEERQRGNFPDRFSGHQFPNYSSELNVNALLLGDSALYLCASNGDRGYEQYFGPGTRLTVT.

The V call is TRBV6-5, the J call TRBJ1-2; possible D gene TRBD1, 5 bases. Germline V gene data show CDR1 as MNHEY and CDR2 as SVGAGI. The V end lost 2 bases, the J end lost 7 bases, and 14 bases lay between the germline ends. This CDR3 comprises 14 residues. The CDR3 nucleotides are TGTGCCAGCAGTTACGCGGGGGGGACGGGTGGCTACACCTTC. Translating gives CASSYAGGTGGYTF.

The J gene is TRBJ1-2, the V gene TRBV19; D may be TRBD1 (5 bases). With 0 bases removed from V and 8 bases from J, the gap between germline ends came to 22 bases. CDR1 is LNHDA and CDR2 is SQIVND in the germline V gene (reference sequence). This CDR3 comprises 17 residues. CDR3: CASSIDVANGAYYGYTF. As DNA, the CDR3 is TGTGCCAGTAGTATAGATGTCGCCAACGGGGCTTATTACGGCTACACCTTC.